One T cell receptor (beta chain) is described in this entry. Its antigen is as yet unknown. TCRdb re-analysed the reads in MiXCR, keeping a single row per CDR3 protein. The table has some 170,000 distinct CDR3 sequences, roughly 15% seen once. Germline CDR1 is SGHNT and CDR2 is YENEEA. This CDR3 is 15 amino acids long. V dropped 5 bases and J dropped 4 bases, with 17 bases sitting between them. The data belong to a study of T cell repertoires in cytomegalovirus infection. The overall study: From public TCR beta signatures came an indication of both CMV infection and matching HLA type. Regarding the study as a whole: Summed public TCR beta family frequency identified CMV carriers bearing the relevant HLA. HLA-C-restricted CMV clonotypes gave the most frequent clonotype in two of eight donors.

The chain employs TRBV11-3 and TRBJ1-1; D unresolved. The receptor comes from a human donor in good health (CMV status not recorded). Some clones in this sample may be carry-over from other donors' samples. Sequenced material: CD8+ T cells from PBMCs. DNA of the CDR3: TGTGCCAGCAGCCCCGGATTTATGGGGAGCACTGAAGCTTTCTTT. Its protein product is CASSPGFMGSTEAFF.